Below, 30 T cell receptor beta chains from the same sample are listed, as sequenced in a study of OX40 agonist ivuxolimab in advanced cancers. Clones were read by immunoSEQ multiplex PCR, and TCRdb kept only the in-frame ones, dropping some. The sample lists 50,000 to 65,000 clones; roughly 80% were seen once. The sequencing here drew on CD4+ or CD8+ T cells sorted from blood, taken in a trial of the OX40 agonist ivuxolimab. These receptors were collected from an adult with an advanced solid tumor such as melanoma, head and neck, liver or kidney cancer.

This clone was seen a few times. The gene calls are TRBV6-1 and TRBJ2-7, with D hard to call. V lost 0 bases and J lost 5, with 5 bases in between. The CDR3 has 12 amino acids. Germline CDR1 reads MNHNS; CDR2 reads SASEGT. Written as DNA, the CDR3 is TGTGCCAGCAGTGAAGCTGGGAACGAGCAGTACTTC. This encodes CASSEAGNEQYF.

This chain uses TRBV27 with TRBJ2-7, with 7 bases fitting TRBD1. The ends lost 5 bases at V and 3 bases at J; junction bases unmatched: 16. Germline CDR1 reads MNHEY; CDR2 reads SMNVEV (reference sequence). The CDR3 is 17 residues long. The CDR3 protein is CASSPQGPGLVGYEQYF. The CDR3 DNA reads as TGTGCCAGCAGTCCACAGGGGCCTGGCCTAGTGGGCTACGAGCAGTACTTC.

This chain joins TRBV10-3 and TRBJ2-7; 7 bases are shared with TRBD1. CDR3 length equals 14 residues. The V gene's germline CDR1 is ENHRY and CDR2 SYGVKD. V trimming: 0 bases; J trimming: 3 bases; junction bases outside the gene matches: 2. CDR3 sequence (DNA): TGTGCCATCAGTGAGTCTGGGGACAGCTACGAGCAGTACTTC. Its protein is CAISESGDSYEQYF.

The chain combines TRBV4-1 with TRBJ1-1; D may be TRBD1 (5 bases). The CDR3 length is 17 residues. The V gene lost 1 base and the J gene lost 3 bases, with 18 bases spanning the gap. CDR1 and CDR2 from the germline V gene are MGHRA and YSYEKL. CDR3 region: CASSQGRSPDRYTEAFF. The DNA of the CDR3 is TGCGCCAGCAGCCAAGGTAGGTCCCCAGACAGATACACTGAAGCTTTCTTT.

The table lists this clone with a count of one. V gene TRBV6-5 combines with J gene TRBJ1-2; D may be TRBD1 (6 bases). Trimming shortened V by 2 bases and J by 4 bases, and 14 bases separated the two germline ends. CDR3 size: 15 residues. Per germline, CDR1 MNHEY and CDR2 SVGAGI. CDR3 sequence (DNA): TGTGCCAGCAGTTACGATCCAGGGGCGACCTATGGCTACACCTTC. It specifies CASSYDPGATYGYTF.

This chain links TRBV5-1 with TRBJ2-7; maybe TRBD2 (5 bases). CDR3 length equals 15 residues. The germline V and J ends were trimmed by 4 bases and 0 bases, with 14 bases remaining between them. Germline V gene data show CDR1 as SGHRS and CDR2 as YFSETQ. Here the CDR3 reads CASSPGSSSSYEQYF. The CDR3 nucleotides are TGCGCCAGCAGCCCGGGATCGTCAAGCTCCTACGAGCAGTACTTC.

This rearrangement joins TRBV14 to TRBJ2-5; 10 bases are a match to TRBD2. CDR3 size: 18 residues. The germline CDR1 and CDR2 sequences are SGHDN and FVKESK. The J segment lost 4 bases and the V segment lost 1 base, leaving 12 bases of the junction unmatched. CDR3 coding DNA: TGTGCCAGCAGCCAAGCGCAGCGGGAGGGCCAGAAGGGAGAGACCCAGTACTTC. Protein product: CASSQAQREGQKGETQYF.

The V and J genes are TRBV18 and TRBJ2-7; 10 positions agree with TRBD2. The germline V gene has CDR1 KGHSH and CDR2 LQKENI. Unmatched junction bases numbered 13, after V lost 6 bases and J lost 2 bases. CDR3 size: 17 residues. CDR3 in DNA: TGTGCCAGCTCCCGAGGTCGGGGGACTAGCGTAACCTACGAGCAGTACTTC. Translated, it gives CASSRGRGTSVTYEQYF.

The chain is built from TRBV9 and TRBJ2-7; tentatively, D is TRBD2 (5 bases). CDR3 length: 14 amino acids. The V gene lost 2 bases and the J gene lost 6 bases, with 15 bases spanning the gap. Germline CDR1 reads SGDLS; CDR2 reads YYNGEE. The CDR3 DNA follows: TGTGCCAGCAGCGTCGGGGAGTCTCTCGGCGAGCAGTACTTC. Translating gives CASSVGESLGEQYF.

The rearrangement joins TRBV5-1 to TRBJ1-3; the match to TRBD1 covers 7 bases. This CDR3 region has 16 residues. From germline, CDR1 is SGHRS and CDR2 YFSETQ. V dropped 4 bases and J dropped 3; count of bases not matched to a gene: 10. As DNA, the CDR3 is TGCGCCAGCAGCCCCCAGGGGGGGATAGGTGGAAACACCATATATTTT. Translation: CASSPQGGIGGNTIYF.

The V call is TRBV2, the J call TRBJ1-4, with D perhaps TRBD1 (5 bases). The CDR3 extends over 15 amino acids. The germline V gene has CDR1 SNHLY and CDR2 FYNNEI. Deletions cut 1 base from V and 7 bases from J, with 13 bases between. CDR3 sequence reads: CASSEGGGIGEKLFF. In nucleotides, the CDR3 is TGTGCCAGCAGTGAAGGGGGGGGTATAGGTGAAAAACTGTTTTTT.

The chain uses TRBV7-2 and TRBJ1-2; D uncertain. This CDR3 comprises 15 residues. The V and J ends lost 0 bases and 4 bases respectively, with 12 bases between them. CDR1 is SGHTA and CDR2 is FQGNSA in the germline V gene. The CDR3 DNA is TGTGCCAGCAGCTTAGCGGGCAGCCCGCCCTATGGCTACACCTTC. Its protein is CASSLAGSPPYGYTF.

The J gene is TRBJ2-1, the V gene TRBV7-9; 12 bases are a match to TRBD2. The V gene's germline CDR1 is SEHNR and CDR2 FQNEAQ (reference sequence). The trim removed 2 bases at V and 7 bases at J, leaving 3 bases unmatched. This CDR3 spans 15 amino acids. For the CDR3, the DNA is TGTGCCAGCAGCTTAACTAGCGGGAGGTCTAATGAGCAGTTCTTC. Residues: CASSLTSGRSNEQFF.

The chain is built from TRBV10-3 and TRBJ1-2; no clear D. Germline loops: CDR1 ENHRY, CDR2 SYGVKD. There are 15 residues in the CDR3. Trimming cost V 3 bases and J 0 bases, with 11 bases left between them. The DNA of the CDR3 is TGTGCCATCAGTGACGGGCCTCCTCCTAACTATGGCTACACCTTC. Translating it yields CAISDGPPPNYGYTF.

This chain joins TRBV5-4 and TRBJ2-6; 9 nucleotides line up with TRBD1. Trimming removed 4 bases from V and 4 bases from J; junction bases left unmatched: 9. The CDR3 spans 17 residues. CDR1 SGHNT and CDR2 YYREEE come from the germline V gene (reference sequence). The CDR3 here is CASSPPGQGMGANVLTF. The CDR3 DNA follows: TGTGCCAGCAGCCCACCGGGACAGGGTATGGGGGCCAACGTCCTGACTTTC.

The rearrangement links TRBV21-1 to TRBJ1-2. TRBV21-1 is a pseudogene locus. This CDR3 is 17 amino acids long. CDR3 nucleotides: TGTGCCAGCAGCAAGTTTACGTTTCACAATAGGTCCTATGGCTACACCTTC. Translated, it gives CASSKFTFHNRSYGYTF.

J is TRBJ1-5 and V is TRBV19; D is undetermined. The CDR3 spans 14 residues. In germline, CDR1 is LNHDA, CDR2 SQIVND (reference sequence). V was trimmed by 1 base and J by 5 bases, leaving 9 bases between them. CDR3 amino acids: CASSIARADQPQHF. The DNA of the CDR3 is TGTGCCAGTAGTATAGCCCGGGCTGATCAGCCCCAGCATTTT.

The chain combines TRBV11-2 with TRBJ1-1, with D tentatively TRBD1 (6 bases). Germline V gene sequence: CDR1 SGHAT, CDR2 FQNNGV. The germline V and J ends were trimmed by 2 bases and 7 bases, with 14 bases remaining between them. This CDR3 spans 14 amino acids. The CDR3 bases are TGTGCCAGCAGCTTATTACCCGGGACAAGTGAAGCTTTCTTT. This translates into CASSLLPGTSEAFF.

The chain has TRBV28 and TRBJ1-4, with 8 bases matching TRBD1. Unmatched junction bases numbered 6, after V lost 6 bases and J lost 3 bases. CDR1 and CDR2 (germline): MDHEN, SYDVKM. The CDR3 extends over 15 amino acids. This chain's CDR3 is CASSPTGAANEKLFF. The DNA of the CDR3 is TGTGCCAGCAGCCCGACAGGGGCAGCTAATGAAAAACTGTTTTTT. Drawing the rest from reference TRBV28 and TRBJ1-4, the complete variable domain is DVKVTQSSRYLVKRTGEKVFLECVQDMDHENMFWYRQDPGLGLRLIYFSYDVKMKEKGDIPEGYSVSREKKERFSLILESASTNQTSMYLCASSPTGAANEKLFFGSGTQLSVL.

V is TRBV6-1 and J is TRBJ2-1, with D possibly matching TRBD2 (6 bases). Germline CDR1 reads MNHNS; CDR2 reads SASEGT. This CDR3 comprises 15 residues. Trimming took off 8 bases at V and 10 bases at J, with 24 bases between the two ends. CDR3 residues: CASLPSGLASREQFF. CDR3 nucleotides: TGTGCCAGCCTCCCCTCCGGGCTAGCGTCCAGGGAGCAGTTCTTC.

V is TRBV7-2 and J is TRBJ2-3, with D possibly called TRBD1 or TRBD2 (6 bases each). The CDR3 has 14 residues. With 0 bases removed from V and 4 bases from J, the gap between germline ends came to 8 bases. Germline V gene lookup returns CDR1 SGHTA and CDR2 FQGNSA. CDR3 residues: CASSLAGGADTQYF. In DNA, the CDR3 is TGTGCCAGCAGCTTAGCGGGGGGCGCAGATACGCAGTATTTT.

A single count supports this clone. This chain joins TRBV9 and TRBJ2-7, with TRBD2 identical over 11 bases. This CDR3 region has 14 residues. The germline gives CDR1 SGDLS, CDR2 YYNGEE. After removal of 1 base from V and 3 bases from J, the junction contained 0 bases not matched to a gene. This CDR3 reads CASSVTSGGYEQYF. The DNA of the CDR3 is TGTGCCAGCAGCGTAACTAGCGGGGGCTACGAGCAGTACTTC.

The DNA of the CDR3 is TGTGCCAGCAGCTTAGAAGGGGTTCCGGGACAGGGGTGGACTGAAGCTTTCTTT. This encodes CASSLEGVPGQGWTEAFF. This sequence joins TRBV11-2 and TRBJ1-1; the match to TRBD1 covers 10 bases. J was trimmed by 5 bases and V by 0 bases; bases with no gene match: 12. The CDR3 consists of 18 residues. CDR1 and CDR2 (germline): SGHAT, FQNNGV.

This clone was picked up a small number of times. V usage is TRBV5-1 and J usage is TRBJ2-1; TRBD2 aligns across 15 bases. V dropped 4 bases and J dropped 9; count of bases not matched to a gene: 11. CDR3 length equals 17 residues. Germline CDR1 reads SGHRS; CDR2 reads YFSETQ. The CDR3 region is CASSPGLAGGPWSEQFF. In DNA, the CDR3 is TGCGCCAGCAGCCCCGGACTAGCGGGAGGGCCGTGGTCTGAGCAGTTCTTC. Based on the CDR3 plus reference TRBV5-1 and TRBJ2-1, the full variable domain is KAGVTQTPRYLIKTRGQQVTLSCSPISGHRSVSWYQQTPGQGLQFLFEYFSETQRNKGNFPGRFSGRQFSNSRSEMNVSTLELGDSALYLCASSPGLAGGPWSEQFFGPGTRLTVL.

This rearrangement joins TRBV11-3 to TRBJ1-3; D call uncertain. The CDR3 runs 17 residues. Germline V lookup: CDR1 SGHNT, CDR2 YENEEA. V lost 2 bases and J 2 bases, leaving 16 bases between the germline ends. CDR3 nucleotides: TGTGCCAGCAGCTTACCTCCCAAATTGGAGACTGGAAACACCATATATTTT. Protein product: CASSLPPKLETGNTIYF.

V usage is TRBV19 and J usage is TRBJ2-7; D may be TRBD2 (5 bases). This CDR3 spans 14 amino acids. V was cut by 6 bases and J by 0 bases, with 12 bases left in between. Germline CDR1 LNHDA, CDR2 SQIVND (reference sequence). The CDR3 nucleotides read TGTGCCAGTAGGCCCACGGGGAGCTCCTACGAGCAGTACTTC. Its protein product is CASRPTGSSYEQYF.

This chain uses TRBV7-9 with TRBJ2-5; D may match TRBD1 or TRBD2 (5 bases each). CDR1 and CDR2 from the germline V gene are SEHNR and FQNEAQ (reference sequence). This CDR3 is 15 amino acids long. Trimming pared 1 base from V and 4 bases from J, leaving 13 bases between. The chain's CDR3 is CASSLVGTWVETQYF. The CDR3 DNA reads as TGTGCCAGCAGCTTAGTGGGGACCTGGGTAGAGACCCAGTACTTC. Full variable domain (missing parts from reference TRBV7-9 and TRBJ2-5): DTGVSQNPRHKITKRGQNVTFRCDPISEHNRLYWYRQTLGQGPEFLTYFQNEAQLEKSRLLSDRFSAERPKGSFSTLEIQRTEQGDSAMYLCASSLVGTWVETQYFGPGTRLLVL.

The CDR3 here is CAGDRGGRANTEAFF. CDR3 nucleotides: TGTGCCGGGGACAGGGGAGGACGGGCGAACACTGAAGCTTTCTTT. The chain has TRBV30 and TRBJ1-1; 10 positions agree with TRBD1. CDR3 length: 15 residues. J lost 1 base, V lost 8 bases, and 10 bases had no gene match. Germline CDR1 and CDR2: GTSNPN and SVGIG (reference sequence).

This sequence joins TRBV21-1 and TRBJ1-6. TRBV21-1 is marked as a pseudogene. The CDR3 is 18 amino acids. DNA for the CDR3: TGTGCCAGCAGCAATGAAAGACCCCGGGACGCGAAGGATTCACCCCTCCACTTT. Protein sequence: CASSNERPRDAKDSPLHF.

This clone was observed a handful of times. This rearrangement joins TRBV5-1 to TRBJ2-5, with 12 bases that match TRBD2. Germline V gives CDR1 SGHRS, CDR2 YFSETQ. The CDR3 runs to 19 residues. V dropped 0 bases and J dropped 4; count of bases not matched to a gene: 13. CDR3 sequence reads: CASSLEGTSGGPRGETQYF. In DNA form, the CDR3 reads TGCGCCAGCAGCTTGGAAGGTACTAGCGGGGGGCCCCGGGGAGAGACCCAGTACTTC.